This T cell receptor beta chain is from a study of cytomegalovirus exposure and HLA in healthy donors. As for this clone: Its cognate antigen is unknown.

Use of 60 Vbeta and 13 Jbeta primers characterized the PCR. Assay used: immunoSEQ multiplex PCR; TCRdb lists only in-frame clones, some missing. There are around 150,000 clones in the sample; about four fifths occur only once, and approximately 7% lies in the top ten. The CDR3 is made up of 14 amino acids. Germline trimming cut 6 bases from V and 3 bases from J; bases unmatched to any gene: 7. Germline V gene sequence: CDR1 MDHEN, CDR2 SYDVKM. Overall study findings and caveats: The number of N-insertions in an Asian-associated ancestry cluster was reportedly below the approximately 690-donor mean in a later analysis. Later analysis suggested most CMV-associated TCR beta chains were HLA-restricted.

Among the donors, all were healthy bone marrow donors. This TCR came from a woman aged 30 to 39 in good health and CMV-seropositive. The sample was PBMCs. The genes are TRBV28 and TRBJ1-1; 7 nucleotides align to TRBD1. CDR3 sequence reads: CASSVLGGYTEAFF. The DNA for the CDR3 is TGTGCCAGCAGCGTCTTAGGGGGCTACACTGAAGCTTTCTTT.